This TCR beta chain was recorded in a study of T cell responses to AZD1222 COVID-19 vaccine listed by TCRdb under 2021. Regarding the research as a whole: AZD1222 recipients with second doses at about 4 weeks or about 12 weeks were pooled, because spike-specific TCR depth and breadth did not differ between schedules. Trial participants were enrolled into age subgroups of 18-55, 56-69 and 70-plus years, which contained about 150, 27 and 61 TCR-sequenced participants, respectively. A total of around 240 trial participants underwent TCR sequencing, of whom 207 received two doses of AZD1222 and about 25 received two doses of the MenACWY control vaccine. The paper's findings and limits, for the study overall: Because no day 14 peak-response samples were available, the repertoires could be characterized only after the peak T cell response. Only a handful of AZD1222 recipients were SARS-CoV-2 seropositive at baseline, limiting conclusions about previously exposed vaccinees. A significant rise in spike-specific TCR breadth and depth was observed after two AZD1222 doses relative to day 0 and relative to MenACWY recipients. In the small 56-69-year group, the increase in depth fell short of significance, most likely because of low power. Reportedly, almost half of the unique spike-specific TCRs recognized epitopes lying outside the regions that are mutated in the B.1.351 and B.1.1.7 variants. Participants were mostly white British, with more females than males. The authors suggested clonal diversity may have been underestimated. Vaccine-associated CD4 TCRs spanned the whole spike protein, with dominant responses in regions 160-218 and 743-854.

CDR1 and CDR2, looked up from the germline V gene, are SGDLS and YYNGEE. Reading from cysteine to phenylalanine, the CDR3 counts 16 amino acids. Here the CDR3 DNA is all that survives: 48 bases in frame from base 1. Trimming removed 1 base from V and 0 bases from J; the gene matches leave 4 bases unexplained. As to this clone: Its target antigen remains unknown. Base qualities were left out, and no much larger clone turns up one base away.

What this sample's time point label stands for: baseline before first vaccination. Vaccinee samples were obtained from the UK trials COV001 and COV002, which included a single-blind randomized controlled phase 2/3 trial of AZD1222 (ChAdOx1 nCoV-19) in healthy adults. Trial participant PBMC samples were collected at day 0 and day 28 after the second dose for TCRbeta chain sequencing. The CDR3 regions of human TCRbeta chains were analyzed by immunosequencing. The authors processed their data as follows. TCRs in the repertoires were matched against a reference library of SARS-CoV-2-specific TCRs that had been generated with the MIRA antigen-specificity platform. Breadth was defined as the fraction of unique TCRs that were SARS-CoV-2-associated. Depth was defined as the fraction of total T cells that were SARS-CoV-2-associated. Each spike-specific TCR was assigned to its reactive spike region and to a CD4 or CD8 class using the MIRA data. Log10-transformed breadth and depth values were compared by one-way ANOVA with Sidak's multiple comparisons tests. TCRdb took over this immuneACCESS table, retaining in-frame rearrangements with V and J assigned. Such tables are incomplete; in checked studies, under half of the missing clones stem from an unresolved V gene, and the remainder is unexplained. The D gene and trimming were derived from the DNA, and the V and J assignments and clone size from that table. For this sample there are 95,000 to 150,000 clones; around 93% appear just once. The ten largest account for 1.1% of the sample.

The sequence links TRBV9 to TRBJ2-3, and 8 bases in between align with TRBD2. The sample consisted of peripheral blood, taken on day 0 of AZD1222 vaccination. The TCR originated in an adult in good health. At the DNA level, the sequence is TGTGCCAGCAGCGTAACTAGCGGAACTAGCACAGATACGCAGTATTTT. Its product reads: CASSVTSGTSTDTQYF.